This T cell receptor (beta chain) originates from a study of T-cell memory formation after mild COVID-19. This clonotype has just a few counts. At one end the junction does not follow the germline gene, possibly because of a read error. TCRdb redid the calling of the 5' RACE reads with MiXCR, one entry per CDR3 protein. The sample consists of about 400,000 distinct CDR3 sequences, about 16% of them appearing once. Sequences were obtained from PBMCs or a T cell subset sorted from them (not recorded which). The TCR sequence derives from a man between 18 and 29 years old who had mild COVID-19 (a few samples of this study predate the infection). Cell type and time point are not known.

DNA of the CDR3: TGCGCCAGCAGATTGGACAGCTTTAACTATGGCTACACCTTC. This gives the protein CASRLDSFNYGYTF. This rearrangement joins TRBV5-1 to TRBJ1-2; TRBD1 is a possible D gene (6 bases). Looked up from germline, CDR1 is SGHRS and CDR2 is YFSETQ. The CDR3 runs 14 residues.